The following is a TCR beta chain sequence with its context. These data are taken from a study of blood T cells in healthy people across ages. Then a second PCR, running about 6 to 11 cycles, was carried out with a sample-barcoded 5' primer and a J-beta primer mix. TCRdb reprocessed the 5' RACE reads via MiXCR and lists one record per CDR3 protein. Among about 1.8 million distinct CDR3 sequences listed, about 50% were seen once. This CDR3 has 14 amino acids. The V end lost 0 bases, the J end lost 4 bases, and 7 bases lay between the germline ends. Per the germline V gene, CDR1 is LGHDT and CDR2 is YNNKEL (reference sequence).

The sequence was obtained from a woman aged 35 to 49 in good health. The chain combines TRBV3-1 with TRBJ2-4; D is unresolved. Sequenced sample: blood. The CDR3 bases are TGTGCCAGCAGCCAAGAGTGGGCGAAAAACATTCAGTACTTC. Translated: CASSQEWAKNIQYF.